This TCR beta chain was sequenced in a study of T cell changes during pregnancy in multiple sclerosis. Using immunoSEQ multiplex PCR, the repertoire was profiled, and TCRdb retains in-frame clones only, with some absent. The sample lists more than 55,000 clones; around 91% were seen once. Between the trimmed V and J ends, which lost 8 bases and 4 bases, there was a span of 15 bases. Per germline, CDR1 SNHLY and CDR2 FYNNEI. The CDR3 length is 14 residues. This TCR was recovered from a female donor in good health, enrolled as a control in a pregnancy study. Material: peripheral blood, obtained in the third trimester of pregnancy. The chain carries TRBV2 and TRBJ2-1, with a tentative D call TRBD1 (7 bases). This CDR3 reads CASQGGGSYNEQFF. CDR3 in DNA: TGTGCCAGCCAGGGGGGCGGGTCGTACAATGAGCAGTTCTTC.